This T cell receptor beta chain was observed in a study of immune heterogeneity within non-small cell lung tumors. This CDR3 is 18 amino acids long. Germline V gives CDR1 SGHAT, CDR2 FQNNGV. In regard to this clonotype: Its antigen is still unknown. A read error is possible here, since a much larger clone lies one base away.

Notes on the study in general: Largely, high-frequency T-cell receptor beta clonotypes differed from one individual patient to another. The study found identical dominant CDR3 beta clonotypes recurring across tumor sites within a patient, alongside site-unique high-frequency clones.

Bulk tumor gDNA, about 630 ng per sample, served as the TCR template. In surgery, several biopsies were collected from each primary tumor at widely spaced sites. Curative surgery was undertaken by patients, who had untreated, newly diagnosed non-small cell lung cancer. Every donor was a newly diagnosed non-small cell lung cancer patient having surgery with curative intent. Multiplex PCR with 32 V and 13 J primers amplified TCR beta CDR3. Each CDR3 protein gets one entry after TCRdb re-called the multiplex PCR reads with MiXCR. The sample shows about 16,000 distinct CDR3 sequences, around 27% of them seen only once.

V is TRBV11-2 and J is TRBJ1-4, with 8 bases matching TRBD1. This clonotype was sampled from a man aged 35 to 55 with non-small cell lung cancer. Sequencing was carried out using lung tumor tissue. In nucleotides, the CDR3 is TGTGCCAGCAACTTAGTAGGGACAGGCTCGGTTTCTAATGAAAAACTGTTTTTT. It specifies CASNLVGTGSVSNEKLFF.